Each of the 27 T cell receptor beta chains below was sequenced from the same sample in a study of CD8 T cells in ankylosing spondylitis. Overall study results and limits: In ankylosing spondylitis blood, a motif of roughly eight highly homologous TCR beta variants appeared characteristic.

TCRdb re-derived calls from the 5' RACE reads in MiXCR, one entry per CDR3 protein. This table holds roughly 670,000 distinct CDR3 sequences, roughly 19% found once. Antigens of these TCRs are unknown. Sequencing was carried out using blood, either unsorted or a sorted T cell fraction (not recorded which). These receptors came from a male donor with ankylosing spondylitis.

This clonotype occurred many times. This chain links TRBV5-1 with TRBJ2-3; a weak D match, TRBD2 (6 bases). The CDR3 runs 14 residues. V was clipped by 0 bases and J by 3 bases, with 8 bases between them. Germline V lookup: CDR1 SGHRS, CDR2 YFSETQ. The CDR3 loop is CASSLVAGTDTQYF. DNA of the CDR3: TGCGCCAGCAGCTTGGTCGCGGGGACAGATACGCAGTATTTT. The entire variable domain, with the rest obtained from reference TRBV5-1 and TRBJ2-3, is as follows: KAGVTQTPRYLIKTRGQQVTLSCSPISGHRSVSWYQQTPGQGLQFLFEYFSETQRNKGNFPGRFSGRQFSNSRSEMNVSTLELGDSALYLCASSLVAGTDTQYFGPGTRLTVL.

This clonotype was detected only a few times. The chain employs TRBV20-1 and TRBJ2-1, with 8 positions matching TRBD2. CDR3 length: 13 amino acids. Unmatched junction bases numbered 5, after V lost 1 base and J lost 9 bases. Looked up from germline, CDR1 is DFQATT and CDR2 is SNEGSKA (reference sequence). CDR3 residues: CSARVAGTSEQFF. As DNA, the CDR3 is TGCAGTGCTAGAGTCGCCGGGACTAGTGAGCAGTTCTTC.

The genes are TRBV28 and TRBJ2-7, with D maybe TRBD2 (6 bases). CDR1 is MDHEN, CDR2 SYDVKM, per germline. V lost 6 bases to trimming and J lost 6 bases, with 12 bases between them. The CDR3 sequence is 12 residues long. The DNA of the CDR3 is TGTGCCAGCAGCCCGACTAGAGGCGAGCAGTACTTC. It is translated as CASSPTRGEQYF. The whole variable domain, remainder taken from reference TRBV28 and TRBJ2-7, is DVKVTQSSRYLVKRTGEKVFLECVQDMDHENMFWYRQDPGLGLRLIYFSYDVKMKEKGDIPEGYSVSREKKERFSLILESASTNQTSMYLCASSPTRGEQYFGPGTRLTVT.

The rearrangement uses TRBV11-1 and TRBJ2-7; D is perhaps TRBD1 (6 bases). CDR1 is SGHAT and CDR2 is FQDESV in the germline V gene (reference sequence). The CDR3 loop spans 12 amino acids. The ends were cut back, 4 bases at V and 5 bases at J, with 9 bases in the middle. In DNA form, the CDR3 reads TGTGCCAGCAGCTATACAGGGAACGAGCAGTACTTC. Translated, it gives CASSYTGNEQYF.

This clonotype was observed a few times. The chain recombines TRBV29-1 with TRBJ2-1; D is unclear. The V and J ends lost 0 bases and 4 bases respectively, with 10 bases between them. This CDR3 comprises 14 residues. Germline CDR1 is SQVTM and CDR2 is ANQGSEA. CDR3 residues: CSVEDPRIYNEQFF. The CDR3 bases are TGCAGCGTTGAAGATCCTAGGATTTACAATGAGCAGTTCTTC.

The V and J genes are TRBV28 and TRBJ2-7; D gene ambiguous. The germline V and J ends were trimmed by 3 bases and 4 bases, with 13 bases remaining between them. Germline values: CDR1 MDHEN, CDR2 SYDVKM. The length of the CDR3 is 14 residues. CDR3 amino acids: CASSLARPPYEQYF. As DNA, the CDR3 is TGTGCCAGCAGTTTGGCCAGGCCACCTTACGAGCAGTACTTC.

With respect to this clonotype: Germline is not matched at one junction end, which may reflect a read error. V and J are TRBV6-2 or TRBV6-3 and TRBJ1-1; D call uncertain. This CDR3 region has 15 residues. Germline-derived CDR1 and CDR2 are MNHEY and SVGEGT. CDR3 amino acids: CASSYTADGHTEAYF. CDR3 nucleotides: TGTGCCAGCAGTTATACCGCGGACGGGCACACTGAAGCTTACTTT.

In its sample, this clonotype was seen a few times. This sequence joins TRBV12-3 or TRBV12-4 and TRBJ2-1; perhaps TRBD1 as D (5 bases). The germline V and J ends were trimmed by 5 bases and 5 bases, with 16 bases remaining between them. This CDR3 contains 15 residues. The CDR3 loop is CASSQPGLAHNEQFF. Written as DNA, the CDR3 is TGTGCCAGCAGTCAACCAGGGTTAGCCCACAATGAGCAGTTCTTC.

J is TRBJ2-7 and V is TRBV27, with TRBD1 identical over 7 bases. The CDR3 contains 13 residues. Losses at the gene ends were 10 bases for V and 2 bases for J; bases not matched to a gene: 8. Germline lookup yields CDR1 MNHEY and CDR2 SMNVEV (reference sequence). Written as DNA, the CDR3 is TGTGCCAACGATAGACAGGGACCCTACGAGCAGTACTTC. Its translation is CANDRQGPYEQYF.

This clonotype was counted between two and nine times. J is TRBJ2-1 and V is TRBV20-1; 7 bases align to TRBD2. The length of the CDR3 is 18 residues. Germline assignment: CDR1 DFQATT and CDR2 SNEGSKA (reference sequence). The ends lost 4 bases at V and 0 bases at J; junction bases unmatched: 15. The CDR3 DNA follows: TGCAGTGCTAACGAAAGATTATCGACGGGGGGCTCCTACAATGAGCAGTTCTTC. Protein sequence: CSANERLSTGGSYNEQFF.

The rearrangement uses TRBV6-2 or TRBV6-3 and TRBJ2-5; the match to TRBD2 covers 11 bases. CDR1 is MNHEY and CDR2 is SVGEGT in the germline V gene. The CDR3 contains 15 residues. With V trimmed by 6 bases and J by 3 bases, 6 bases remained unmatched. The chain's CDR3 is CASSVAGGPKETQYF. CDR3 sequence (DNA): TGTGCCAGCAGCGTAGCGGGAGGGCCGAAAGAGACCCAGTACTTC.

The table lists this clonotype with a few counts. The chain carries TRBV20-1 and TRBJ1-1, with D uncertain. Germline CDR1 DFQATT, CDR2 SNEGSKA (reference sequence). V was pared by 3 bases and J by 7 bases, with 18 bases between. The CDR3 runs to 14 residues. CDR3 in amino acids: CSASRFGVDFEAFF. CDR3 sequence (DNA): TGCAGTGCTAGTCGGTTTGGGGTTGATTTTGAAGCTTTCTTT.

This clonotype was observed a few times. The chain links TRBV5-6 to TRBJ2-6; D remains unclear. This CDR3 contains 15 residues. V was pared by 3 bases and J by 0 bases, with 7 bases between. Germline CDR1 reads SGHDT; CDR2 reads YYEEEE. The CDR3 nucleotides are TGTGCCAGCAGCTACGGGTACTCTGGGGCCAACGTCCTGACTTTC. Its protein is CASSYGYSGANVLTF.

The chain carries TRBV4-3 and TRBJ2-1, with D hard to call. CDR3 size: 14 residues. Per the germline V gene, CDR1 is LGHNA and CDR2 is YSLEER. V lost 0 bases and J 9 bases, leaving 12 bases between the germline ends. This CDR3 is CASSQDREFGEQFF. CDR3 sequence (DNA): TGCGCCAGCAGCCAAGACCGCGAGTTCGGTGAGCAGTTCTTC.

This clonotype occurred a few times. This rearrangement joins TRBV4-2 to TRBJ2-1; no clear D gene. Germline loops: CDR1 LGHNA, CDR2 YNFKEQ. V was clipped by 2 bases and J by 0 bases, with 8 bases between them. This CDR3 is 15 amino acids long. CDR3 sequence: CASSQSRSSYNEQFF. CDR3 nucleotide sequence: TGTGCCAGCAGCCAATCCAGAAGCTCCTACAATGAGCAGTTCTTC.

This clonotype was observed a handful of times. CDR3 loop: CASSEGMGNQPQHF. DNA of the CDR3: TGTGCCAGCAGCGAGGGTATGGGCAATCAGCCCCAGCATTTT. The chain carries TRBV5-4 and TRBJ1-5; D is uncertain. This CDR3 contains 14 residues. Trimming removed 4 bases from V and 2 bases from J, with 10 bases in between. Germline V gene lookup returns CDR1 SGHNT and CDR2 YYREEE (reference sequence).

There are a few counts of this clonotype. V and J are TRBV12-3 or TRBV12-4 and TRBJ2-4; 11 bases are a match to TRBD2. V shed 1 base and J 11 bases; nucleotides not matched to a gene: 1. The CDR3 length is 13 residues. CDR3 protein: CASSLELAGVQYF. For the CDR3, the DNA is TGTGCCAGCAGTTTAGAACTAGCGGGAGTTCAGTACTTC.

This clonotype has just a few counts. The rearrangement joins TRBV4-3 to TRBJ2-1, with 9 bases lining up with TRBD2. This CDR3 has 18 amino acids. The germline V gene has CDR1 LGHNA and CDR2 YSLEER. V was pared by 0 bases and J by 2 bases, with 8 bases of the junction left unmatched. CDR3 DNA: TGCGCCAGCAGCCAAGATCGGGGGCGGGAGGGTACCTACAATGAGCAGTTCTTC. Translating gives CASSQDRGREGTYNEQFF.

In its sample, this clonotype was seen a few times. The V gene is TRBV7-3, the J gene TRBJ2-1, with 7 bases aligning to TRBD1. There are 15 residues in the CDR3. Germline loops: CDR1 SGHTA, CDR2 FQGTGA. V shed 5 bases, J shed 5 bases, and the junction held 9 bases outside the gene matches. CDR3 coding DNA: TGTGCCAGCAGCCCAAACAGGGGCTCGAACAATGAGCAGTTCTTC. Amino acid sequence: CASSPNRGSNNEQFF.

This chain links TRBV4-1 with TRBJ1-2, with TRBD1 matching over 10 bases. CDR1 and CDR2 (germline): MGHRA, YSYEKL. The CDR3 is 18 amino acids. The J segment lost 4 bases and the V segment lost 1 base, leaving 12 bases of the junction unmatched. The CDR3 DNA sequence: TGCGCCAGCAGCCAAGCTGGGACCGGGACAGGGGCCCTCTATGGCTACACCTTC. This sequence encodes CASSQAGTGTGALYGYTF.

The rearrangement links TRBV12-3 or TRBV12-4 to TRBJ2-1; D is perhaps TRBD1 (6 bases). The CDR3 loop spans 14 amino acids. V lost 7 bases and J 8 bases, leaving 18 bases between the germline ends. This CDR3 is CASTLGAQGDEQFF. The CDR3 region has the DNA TGTGCCAGCACCCTCGGGGCACAGGGAGATGAGCAGTTCTTC.

This clonotype was picked up many times. The rearrangement links TRBV18 to TRBJ2-6, with 7 bases aligning to TRBD2. The germline CDR1 and CDR2 sequences are KGHSH and LQKENI. V shed 2 bases, J shed 0 bases, and the junction held 7 bases outside the gene matches. The CDR3 contains 18 residues. CDR3: CASSPTSVRSSGANVLTF. CDR3 DNA: TGTGCCAGCTCACCAACTAGCGTCCGAAGCTCTGGGGCCAACGTCCTGACTTTC.

Only a few counts were recorded for this clonotype. The chain has TRBV4-1 and TRBJ2-3, with D perhaps being TRBD1 or TRBD2 (5 bases each). CDR1 is MGHRA, CDR2 YSYEKL, per germline. The CDR3 is made up of 18 amino acids. The V and J ends lost 3 bases and 0 bases respectively, with 19 bases between them. The CDR3 DNA is TGCGCCAGCAGCCATCCCCCCCTGGGACCCGATAGCACAGATACGCAGTATTTT. Its translation is CASSHPPLGPDSTDTQYF.

CDR3 in DNA: TGTGCCAGCAGCCAGGGGGGGGGTTCTAGAGAGACCCAGTACTTC. This sequence encodes CASSQGGGSRETQYF. The rearrangement uses TRBV4-2 and TRBJ2-5; 7 bases match TRBD2. Per the germline V gene, CDR1 is LGHNA and CDR2 is YNFKEQ. This CDR3 region has 15 residues. With V trimmed by 3 bases and J by 4 bases, 8 bases remained unmatched.

This clonotype was detected ten times or more. The chain recombines TRBV6-4 with TRBJ2-1, with D perhaps TRBD1 (6 bases). V dropped 8 bases and J dropped 0 bases, with 14 bases sitting between them. Germline CDR1 and CDR2: MRHNA and SNTAGT. There are 15 residues in the CDR3. CDR3 bases: TGTGCCAGCCCAAGGACAGAGAGCTCCTACAATGAGCAGTTCTTC. Protein: CASPRTESSYNEQFF.

This clonotype was seen a few times. The gene calls are TRBV5-1 and TRBJ2-1; D might be TRBD1 (6 bases). Trimming pared 3 bases from V and 7 bases from J, leaving 8 bases between. This CDR3 contains 12 residues. Germline V gene data show CDR1 as SGHRS and CDR2 as YFSETQ. CDR3: CASSYDRNEQFF. The CDR3 nucleotides are TGCGCCAGCAGCTACGACAGGAATGAGCAGTTCTTC.

This clonotype was seen a few times. The V call is TRBV28, the J call TRBJ2-5, with D maybe TRBD1 (5 bases). The V end lost 4 bases, the J end lost 4 bases, and 16 bases lay between the germline ends. The CDR3 covers 15 residues. Germline V gene data show CDR1 as MDHEN and CDR2 as SYDVKM. The chain's CDR3 is CASSSLLGDAETQYF. CDR3 DNA sequence: TGTGCCAGCAGTTCCCTCCTAGGGGATGCAGAGACCCAGTACTTC.